What follows are 28 T cell receptor beta chains derived from one specimen sequenced in a study of blood T cell repertoires in COVID-19. Repertoires were generated with immunoSEQ multiplex PCR, while TCRdb's copy carries only in-frame clones and drops some. The profile shows some 210,000 clones, around four fifths of them singletons. Material: peripheral blood. These TCRs come from a human donor in a cohort sampled during active COVID-19.

This CDR3 reads CASSQRGRSEAFF. The CDR3 region has the DNA TGTGCCAGCAGTCAAAGGGGCCGCAGTGAAGCTTTCTTT. This chain links TRBV3-1 (or the pseudogene TRBV3-2) with TRBJ1-1; D might be TRBD1 (5 bases). The CDR3 contains 13 residues. Germline V gene sequence: CDR1 LGHDT, CDR2 YNNKEL (reference sequence). V was cut by 6 bases and J by 7 bases, with 15 bases left in between.

V usage is TRBV19 and J usage is TRBJ1-5, with 8 bases matching TRBD1. Losses at the gene ends were 5 bases for V and 5 bases for J; bases not matched to a gene: 11. CDR1 LNHDA and CDR2 SQIVND come from the germline V gene (reference sequence). The CDR3 length is 16 residues. In DNA, the CDR3 is TGTGCCAGTAGTGGGCAGGGACAGGAGATTCATCAGCCCCAGCATTTT. This sequence encodes CASSGQGQEIHQPQHF.

The rearrangement links TRBV3-1 (or the pseudogene TRBV3-2) to TRBJ1-3, with D possibly being TRBD1 (5 bases). V was pared by 4 bases and J by 0 bases, with 13 bases between. Germline V gene lookup returns CDR1 LGHDT and CDR2 YNNKEL (reference sequence). The CDR3 length is 16 residues. The CDR3 DNA follows: TGTGCCAGCAGCCTGCTCGACAGCCTCTCTGGAAACACCATATATTTT. Translation: CASSLLDSLSGNTIYF.

The J gene is TRBJ1-2, the V gene TRBV6-1, with D hard to call. The CDR3 extends over 17 amino acids. Germline V gene lookup returns CDR1 MNHNS and CDR2 SASEGT. V was clipped by 0 bases and J by 0 bases, with 14 bases between them. CDR3 sequence: CASSEASPAASNYGYTF. As DNA, the CDR3 is TGTGCCAGCAGTGAAGCCTCGCCCGCCGCGTCTAACTATGGCTACACCTTC.

This clone has only one observation. The chain recombines TRBV28 with TRBJ1-1, with D possibly TRBD1 on 5 matching bases. From germline, CDR1 is MDHEN and CDR2 SYDVKM. Trimming shortened V by 7 bases and J by 11 bases, and 20 bases separated the two germline ends. The CDR3 sequence is 13 residues long. The DNA of the CDR3 is TGTGCCAGCACCCGGCCAGGCCAGGGATGGGCTTTCTTT. Its protein is CASTRPGQGWAFF.

This rearrangement joins TRBV7-9 to TRBJ1-2; TRBD1 agrees at 10 bases. The CDR3 runs to 15 residues. The germline V gene encodes CDR1 SEHNR and CDR2 FQNEAQ (reference sequence). V was pared by 5 bases and J by 7 bases, with 10 bases of the junction left unmatched. CDR3 region: CASSVHRDRGRGYTF. The DNA of the CDR3 is TGTGCCAGCAGCGTTCACCGGGACAGGGGACGTGGCTACACCTTC.

The chain carries TRBV29-1 and TRBJ2-5; a weak D match, TRBD1 (6 bases). Trimming left V 4 bases short and J 2 bases short, with 8 bases between. Per germline, CDR1 SQVTM and CDR2 ANQGSEA. The CDR3 is 12 residues long. The CDR3 reads CSVVGGQETQYF. The CDR3 bases are TGCAGCGTTGTAGGGGGACAAGAGACCCAGTACTTC.

This chain connects TRBV5-1 to TRBJ2-3; no reliable D call. This CDR3 is 13 amino acids long. Trimming cost V 0 bases and J 8 bases, with 10 bases left between them. Per germline, CDR1 SGHRS and CDR2 YFSETQ. This CDR3 reads CASSLDYGGTQYF. The CDR3 region has the DNA TGCGCCAGCAGCTTGGACTATGGCGGTACGCAGTATTTT.

The chain employs TRBV19 and TRBJ2-2; TRBD1 matches 8 bases. CDR1 and CDR2 (germline): LNHDA, SQIVND (reference sequence). Losses at the gene ends were 6 bases for V and 6 bases for J; bases not matched to a gene: 9. The CDR3 covers 15 residues. CDR3 DNA: TGTGCCAGTAGGGGCCAGGGGGCTCTCGCCGGGGAGCTGTTTTTT. The encoded protein is CASRGQGALAGELFF.

This sequence joins TRBV7-9 and TRBJ1-2, with 8 bases matching TRBD1. V was pared by 3 bases and J by 8 bases, with 11 bases of the junction left unmatched. This CDR3 has 15 amino acids. Germline CDR1 SEHNR, CDR2 FQNEAQ (reference sequence). CDR3 residues: CASSLGGQGVLGYTF. The CDR3 DNA sequence: TGTGCCAGCAGCTTGGGCGGACAGGGAGTTCTGGGCTACACCTTC.

The chain is built from TRBV9 and TRBJ2-1, with a weak D call TRBD2 (5 bases). The V gene lost 4 bases and the J gene lost 10 bases, with 12 bases spanning the gap. The CDR3 contains 12 residues. Germline values: CDR1 SGDLS, CDR2 YYNGEE. The CDR3 region has the DNA TGTGCCAGCAGCTTGAGGACGGGGGAGCAGTTCTTC. Translation gives CASSLRTGEQFF.

The V and J genes are TRBV9 and TRBJ2-1; possible D gene TRBD2, 6 bases. The CDR3 is made up of 14 amino acids. V was pared by 0 bases and J by 9 bases, with 13 bases between. In germline, CDR1 is SGDLS, CDR2 YYNGEE. CDR3 bases: TGTGCCAGCAGCGTAGTAGGGACTCCGAGTGAGCAGTTCTTC. This codes for CASSVVGTPSEQFF. Based on the CDR3 plus reference TRBV9 and TRBJ2-1, the full variable domain is DSGVTQTPKHLITATGQRVTLRCSPRSGDLSVYWYQQSLDQGLQFLIQYYNGEERAKGNILERFSAQQFPDLHSELNLSSLELGDSALYFCASSVVGTPSEQFFGPGTRLTVL.

This clone was detected once. This chain joins TRBV7-9 and TRBJ2-1; 12 positions match TRBD1. The V segment lost 5 bases and the J segment 9 bases; nucleotides outside the gene matches: 8. The CDR3 loop spans 15 amino acids. The germline CDR1 and CDR2 sequences are SEHNR and FQNEAQ (reference sequence). The CDR3 reads CASSRDRGRGGEQFF. CDR3 nucleotide sequence: TGTGCCAGCAGCCGGGACAGGGGGCGAGGCGGTGAGCAGTTCTTC.

The genes are TRBV19 and TRBJ2-1; 11 positions agree with TRBD2. Per germline, CDR1 LNHDA and CDR2 SQIVND (reference sequence). Losses at the gene ends were 6 bases for V and 7 bases for J; bases not matched to a gene: 2. The CDR3 is 13 amino acids. The CDR3 coding sequence is TGTGCCAGTAGGGCTAGCGGGGGGAATGAGCAGTTCTTC. Residues: CASRASGGNEQFF.

The chain employs TRBV11-3 and TRBJ2-1; 7 bases are shared with TRBD2. The CDR3 is 16 residues long. Germline CDR1 is SGHNT and CDR2 is YENEEA. Unmatched junction bases numbered 7, after V lost 5 bases and J lost 0 bases. The CDR3 nucleotides read TGTGCCAGCAGCCCGGGTGGGGGGGGCTCCTACAATGAGCAGTTCTTC. Amino acids: CASSPGGGGSYNEQFF. The variable domain in full, completed from reference TRBV11-3 and TRBJ2-1, reads EAGVVQSPRYKIIEKKQPVAFWCNPISGHNTLYWYLQNLGQGPELLIRYENEEAVDDSQLPKDRFSAERLKGVDSTLKIQPAELGDSAVYLCASSPGGGGSYNEQFFGPGTRLTVL.

The chain is built from TRBV6-5 and TRBJ2-7; D is possibly TRBD2 (5 bases). V was clipped by 5 bases and J by 3 bases, with 11 bases between them. The length of the CDR3 is 13 residues. CDR1 MNHEY and CDR2 SVGAGI come from the germline V gene. CDR3 amino acids: CASSRGGRYEQYV. DNA of the CDR3: TGTGCCAGCAGTAGAGGAGGCCGCTACGAGCAGTACGTC.

The chain combines TRBV5-1 with TRBJ2-7; 10 nucleotides line up with TRBD2. Germline V gene lookup returns CDR1 SGHRS and CDR2 YFSETQ. V shed 3 bases and J 6 bases; nucleotides not matched to a gene: 12. The CDR3 is made up of 16 amino acids. The CDR3 here is CASSSEPLAGALEQYF. The CDR3, as DNA: TGCGCCAGCAGCTCAGAGCCCCTAGCGGGAGCTCTCGAGCAGTACTTC.

This clone showed up just a few times. The V call is TRBV5-1, the J call TRBJ2-1; D not certain. This CDR3 has 15 amino acids. Between the trimmed V and J ends, which lost 0 bases and 6 bases, there was a span of 13 bases. Germline V gene lookup returns CDR1 SGHRS and CDR2 YFSETQ. CDR3 in DNA: TGCGCCAGCAGCTTGGCCCCTCCTCCGGGCAATGAGCAGTTCTTC. Residues: CASSLAPPPGNEQFF.

This clone was detected only once. Here the CDR3 reads CASSLAPGQGIGDTQYF. In DNA form, the CDR3 reads TGTGCCAGCAGCTTAGCGCCGGGACAGGGAATAGGAGATACGCAGTATTTT. This rearrangement joins TRBV7-9 to TRBJ2-3; 9 nucleotides agree with TRBD1. V was pared by 0 bases and J by 5 bases, with 9 bases of the junction left unmatched. In germline, CDR1 is SEHNR, CDR2 FQNEAQ (reference sequence). This CDR3 region has 17 residues.

This chain connects TRBV12-3 or TRBV12-4 to TRBJ1-3, with TRBD1 as a possible D gene (5 bases). The V gene lost 3 bases and the J gene lost 7 bases, with 10 bases spanning the gap. This CDR3 contains 13 residues. CDR3 nucleotide sequence: TGTGCCAGCAGTTTGGCAGGGCGTAACACCATATATTTT. Residues: CASSLAGRNTIYF.

CDR3 sequence: CASSPRGVGGRVAVETQYF. CDR3 nucleotide sequence: TGCGCCAGCAGCCCCCGGGGGGTCGGGGGCCGGGTTGCGGTGGAGACCCAGTACTTC. J is TRBJ2-5 and V is TRBV5-1; perhaps TRBD2 as D (7 bases). The V and J ends lost 4 bases and 5 bases respectively, with 30 bases between them. The length of the CDR3 is 19 residues. Looked up from germline, CDR1 is SGHRS and CDR2 is YFSETQ.

The chain uses TRBV6-5 and TRBJ1-2; 8 bases are shared with TRBD1. V shed 4 bases and J 8 bases; nucleotides not matched to a gene: 3. The germline CDR1 and CDR2 sequences are MNHEY and SVGAGI. The CDR3 consists of 12 residues. The CDR3 DNA reads TGTGCCAGCAGTTTGGACAGGGCGGGCTACACCTTC. Residues: CASSLDRAGYTF.

The gene calls are TRBV5-1 and TRBJ2-3, with D possibly TRBD2 on 6 matching bases. Germline CDR1 is SGHRS and CDR2 is YFSETQ. CDR3 length: 16 amino acids. The V and J ends lost 2 bases and 3 bases respectively, with 16 bases between them. CDR3 coding DNA: TGCGCCAGCAGCTTAGTTTCGCGGGGTGGGACAGATACGCAGTATTTT. Translating it yields CASSLVSRGGTDTQYF.

The table lists this clone with a count of one. J is TRBJ2-5 and V is TRBV9, with 11 positions matching TRBD2. V was clipped by 2 bases and J by 5 bases; unmatched bases: 8. CDR3 size: 16 residues. The germline V gene encodes CDR1 SGDLS and CDR2 YYNGEE. CDR3 protein: CASSVFGTSGGETQYF. DNA of the CDR3: TGTGCCAGCAGCGTCTTTGGAACTAGCGGGGGTGAGACCCAGTACTTC.

The chain employs TRBV5-1 and TRBJ2-3, with D uncertain. The ends were cut back, 3 bases at V and 0 bases at J, with 2 bases in the middle. CDR3 length: 12 residues. Looked up from germline, CDR1 is SGHRS and CDR2 is YFSETQ. CDR3 protein: CASSSSTDTQYF. The CDR3 DNA reads as TGCGCCAGCAGCTCAAGCACAGATACGCAGTATTTT.

This chain connects TRBV6-6 to TRBJ1-5; TRBD1 agrees at 7 bases. Germline values: CDR1 MNHNY, CDR2 SVGAGI (reference sequence). The CDR3 spans 16 residues. V trimming: 6 bases; J trimming: 6 bases; junction bases outside the gene matches: 14. CDR3 coding DNA: TGTGCCAGCAGGGAACAGCGGACAGGTTGGGGTCAGCCCCAGCATTTT. Its protein is CASREQRTGWGQPQHF.

The chain has TRBV7-3 and TRBJ2-1; 9 nucleotides match TRBD1. Germline assignment: CDR1 SGHTA and CDR2 FQGTGA. V lost 4 bases and J lost 7; bases outside the gene matches: 11. The CDR3 is 16 amino acids. CDR3: CASSSSPGQGSNEQFF. The DNA for the CDR3 is TGTGCCAGCAGCTCTAGCCCGGGACAGGGCTCAAATGAGCAGTTCTTC. Variable domain in full (rest from reference TRBV7-3 and TRBJ2-1): GAGVSQTPSNKVTEKGKYVELRCDPISGHTALYWYRQSLGQGPEFLIYFQGTGAADDSGLPNDRFFAVRPEGSVSTLKIQRTERGDSAVYLCASSSSPGQGSNEQFFGPGTRLTVL.

Here the CDR3 DNA reads TGTGCCAGCAGTGAAACTAGCGGAAAAAACATTCAGTACTTC. It specifies CASSETSGKNIQYF. The rearrangement joins TRBV2 to TRBJ2-4; 8 bases agree with TRBD2. The V and J ends lost 2 bases and 4 bases, in that order; junction bases with no gene match: 1. This CDR3 is built from 14 residues. The V gene's germline CDR1 is SNHLY and CDR2 FYNNEI.